This T cell receptor (beta chain) is drawn from a study of T cell changes during pregnancy in multiple sclerosis. TCRdb's copy holds only in-frame clones and misses some; the assay was immunoSEQ multiplex PCR. The sample has roughly 32,000 clones, 91% seen once. The V and J ends lost 0 bases and 2 bases, in that order; junction bases with no gene match: 4. The CDR3 has 15 amino acids. Germline V gene sequence: CDR1 LGHNA, CDR2 YSLEER. This chain joins TRBV4-3 and TRBJ2-7, with 7 bases matching TRBD1. The sequencing here drew on CD8+ T cells from peripheral blood mononuclear cells, taken in the second trimester of pregnancy. This TCR came from a female donor in good health, enrolled as a control in a pregnancy study. The DNA for the CDR3 is TGCGCCAGCAGCCAAGATTGGGACAGACCCTACGAGCAGTACTTC. Amino acid sequence: CASSQDWDRPYEQYF.